This TCR beta chain was observed in a study of T cell responses to AZD1222 COVID-19 vaccine. General study points: Spike-wide vaccine-associated CD4 TCRs dominated at 160-218 and 743-854. Spike-specific TCRs gained breadth and depth after people received two AZD1222 doses. Repertoires in all cases were sampled only once the peak T cell response had passed.

This table comes from immunoSEQ multiplex PCR, and its TCRdb copy is limited to in-frame clones, with some not included. The top ten hold less than 25% of the sample, which has 35,000 to 50,000 clones, roughly 75% seen once. Trimming pared 5 bases from V and 3 bases from J, leaving 12 bases between. This CDR3 comprises 14 residues. Germline lookup yields CDR1 SGDLS and CDR2 YYNGEE. This clone was detected once. Its specificity is not known. The sequence was obtained from an adult who received the MenACWY meningococcal vaccine as a control. The sample consisted of peripheral blood, taken 28 days after the second dose of the MenACWY control vaccine. The V and J genes are TRBV9 and TRBJ1-5; D perhaps matches TRBD1 (6 bases). CDR3 in amino acids: CASSDGGLNQPQHF. In DNA form, the CDR3 reads TGTGCCAGCAGTGATGGGGGCCTCAATCAGCCCCAGCATTTT. The full variable domain, its missing parts supplied by reference TRBV9 and TRBJ1-5, is DSGVTQTPKHLITATGQRVTLRCSPRSGDLSVYWYQQSLDQGLQFLIQYYNGEERAKGNILERFSAQQFPDLHSELNLSSLELGDSALYFCASSDGGLNQPQHFGDGTRLSIL.